One and the same sample provided the 11 T cell receptor beta chains below, sequenced in a study of shared clonotypes between healthy human individuals. The repertoire was sequenced with immunoSEQ multiplex PCR; TCRdb's copy has only in-frame clones and lacks some. The sample consists of 2 million to 2.5 million clones, approximately 94% of them appearing once. Sequencing used naive CD4+ T cells sorted from blood. The subset is: CD45RA+ positively selected. These receptors all stem from a man between 18 and 29 years old in good health.

Comment on this clone: Other DNA sequences of this sample code for an identical CDR3. The CDR3 is CASSAGQGDNQPQHF. The DNA for the CDR3 is TGTGCCAGCAGCGCGGGACAGGGAGACAATCAGCCCCAGCATTTT. The genes are TRBV9 and TRBJ1-5, with 9 bases matching TRBD1. The CDR3 extends over 15 amino acids. Germline loops: CDR1 SGDLS, CDR2 YYNGEE. The V gene end was trimmed by 3 bases and the J gene end by 3 bases; junction bases not matched to a gene: 4.

This clone was seen only once. The chain has TRBV6-5 and TRBJ2-1; possible D gene TRBD2, 6 bases. The germline CDR1 and CDR2 sequences are MNHEY and SVGAGI. Trimming stripped 2 bases from V and 8 bases from J, with 13 bases between. The CDR3 consists of 14 residues. The CDR3 spells CASSYGGWEDEQFF. Here the CDR3 DNA reads TGTGCCAGCAGTTACGGGGGTTGGGAGGATGAGCAGTTCTTC.

The chain links TRBV6-5 to TRBJ2-5; 7 bases align to TRBD1. V was clipped by 6 bases and J by 4 bases; unmatched bases: 11. Germline V CDR1 and CDR2: MNHEY, SVGAGI. The CDR3 is made up of 15 amino acids. The chain's CDR3 is CASRRSGQRGETQYF. CDR3 nucleotide sequence: TGTGCCAGCAGGCGATCGGGACAGCGAGGAGAGACCCAGTACTTC.

Worth noting for this clone: The sample has other DNA sequences that encode this CDR3 too. This chain uses TRBV7-9 with TRBJ1-1, with a tentative D call TRBD1 (6 bases). CDR3 length equals 13 residues. The V and J ends lost 6 bases and 1 base respectively, with 9 bases between them. Germline V gene sequence: CDR1 SEHNR, CDR2 FQNEAQ (reference sequence). Written as DNA, the CDR3 is TGTGCCAGCAGTCGGGACACGAACACTGAAGCTTTCTTT. It encodes CASSRDTNTEAFF.

The chain recombines TRBV6-5 with TRBJ1-6; D unclear. The CDR3 runs 13 residues. The germline V gene encodes CDR1 MNHEY and CDR2 SVGAGI. The V gene lost 4 bases and the J gene lost 10 bases, with 11 bases spanning the gap. The CDR3 region has the DNA TGTGCCAGCAGTTTCGAGACCGCGTCACCCCTCCACTTT. It yields the protein CASSFETASPLHF.

This rearrangement joins TRBV28 to TRBJ2-7; 9 bases agree with TRBD1. CDR1 and CDR2 from the germline V gene are MDHEN and SYDVKM. Trimming at V came to 5 bases and at J to 1 base, leaving 9 bases not matched to a gene. The CDR3 extends over 16 amino acids. CDR3 sequence: CASSAPQGATSYEQYF. CDR3 DNA: TGTGCCAGCAGTGCACCACAGGGGGCGACGTCCTACGAGCAGTACTTC.

The V and J genes are TRBV5-1 and TRBJ1-1; D is perhaps TRBD1 (5 bases). V was shortened by 4 bases and J by 4 bases, with 14 bases between the two germline ends. Germline V lookup: CDR1 SGHRS, CDR2 YFSETQ. This CDR3 comprises 14 residues. CDR3 bases: TGCGCCAGCAGCGGGCAGGGCGGGGGCACTGAAGCTTTCTTT. Translation: CASSGQGGGTEAFF.

V usage is TRBV29-1 and J usage is TRBJ2-3; 7 bases align to TRBD2. Trimming took 5 bases from V and 1 from J; bases not matched to a gene: 6. Germline V gene data show CDR1 as SQVTM and CDR2 as ANQGSEA. CDR3 length equals 14 residues. CDR3 sequence (DNA): TGCAGCGTTTTGGCGGGAGACCGCACAGATACGCAGTATTTT. Translating it yields CSVLAGDRTDTQYF.

The V and J genes are TRBV2 and TRBJ1-1, with TRBD1 as a possible D gene (5 bases). The CDR3 is 14 residues long. V lost 6 bases and J lost 4, with 15 bases in between. Per the germline V gene, CDR1 is SNHLY and CDR2 is FYNNEI. The CDR3 DNA follows: TGTGCCAGCAGCGACCAGGGTGTAGTCACTGAAGCTTTCTTT. This translates into CASSDQGVVTEAFF.

This sequence joins TRBV2 and TRBJ2-5, with a possible D match to TRBD1 (5 bases). V was trimmed by 7 bases and J by 5 bases, leaving 17 bases between them. The CDR3 totals 14 residues. Germline CDR1 and CDR2: SNHLY and FYNNEI. The DNA of the CDR3 is TGTGCCAGCATTCAGGTCAAGGGGTGGGAGACCCAGTACTTC. This codes for CASIQVKGWETQYF.

The chain recombines TRBV6-6 with TRBJ2-5, with a tentative D call TRBD1 (5 bases). The CDR3 consists of 16 residues. The germline V and J ends were trimmed by 2 bases and 8 bases, with 21 bases remaining between them. CDR1 and CDR2 from the germline V gene are MNHNY and SVGAGI (reference sequence). This chain's CDR3 is CASSYLGVSLQGTQYF. In DNA, the CDR3 is TGTGCCAGCAGTTACCTTGGGGTTAGCCTCCAGGGTACCCAGTACTTC.